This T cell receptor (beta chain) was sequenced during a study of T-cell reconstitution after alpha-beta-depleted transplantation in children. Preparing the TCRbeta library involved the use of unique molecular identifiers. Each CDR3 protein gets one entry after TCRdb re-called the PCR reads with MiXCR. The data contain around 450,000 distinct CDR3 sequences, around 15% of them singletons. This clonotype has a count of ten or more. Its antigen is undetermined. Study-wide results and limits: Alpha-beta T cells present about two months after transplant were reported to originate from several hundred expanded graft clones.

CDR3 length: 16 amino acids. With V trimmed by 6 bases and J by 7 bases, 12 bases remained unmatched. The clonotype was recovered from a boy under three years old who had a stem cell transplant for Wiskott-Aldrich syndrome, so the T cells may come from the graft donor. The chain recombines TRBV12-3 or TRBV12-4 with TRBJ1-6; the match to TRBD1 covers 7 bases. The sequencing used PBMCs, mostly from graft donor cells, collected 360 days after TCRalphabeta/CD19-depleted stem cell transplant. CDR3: CASSDKTGLGNSPLHF. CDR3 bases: TGTGCCAGCAGCGACAAGACAGGGCTGGGGAATTCACCCCTCCACTTT.